These 23 T cell receptor beta chains share one sample of origin, sequenced in a study of blood T cell repertoires in COVID-19. Sequencing used immunoSEQ multiplex PCR; TCRdb keeps in-frame clones, though not all of them. The sample holds under 200,000 clones, about 87% seen once. Sequenced: peripheral blood. Every receptor here comes from a man aged 18 to 30 with active or convalescent COVID-19.

The rearrangement uses TRBV18 and TRBJ2-1; D is perhaps TRBD2 (6 bases). Trimming left V 2 bases short and J 10 bases short, with 12 bases between. The CDR3 consists of 13 residues. In germline, CDR1 is KGHSH, CDR2 LQKENI. CDR3 sequence reads: CASSPGPGDEQFF. The CDR3 DNA reads TGTGCCAGCTCACCAGGGCCGGGGGACGAGCAGTTCTTC.

This chain connects TRBV7-9 to TRBJ2-2; D gene ambiguous. Germline loops: CDR1 SEHNR, CDR2 FQNEAQ (reference sequence). There are 11 residues in the CDR3. Deletions cut 7 bases from V and 6 bases from J, with 6 bases between. CDR3 coding DNA: TGTGCCAGCACCTTCTCCGGGGAGCTGTTTTTT. Protein sequence: CASTFSGELFF.

V and J are TRBV24-1 and TRBJ1-1; D unresolved. The CDR3 loop spans 13 amino acids. V lost 7 bases and J 1 base, leaving 9 bases between the germline ends. CDR1 is KGHDR, CDR2 SFDVKD, per germline. The DNA for the CDR3 is TGTGCCACCAGGGAGACGAAGAACACTGAAGCTTTCTTT. Residues: CATRETKNTEAFF.

V usage is TRBV6-1 and J usage is TRBJ1-4; D remains ambiguous. Germline-derived CDR1 and CDR2 are MNHNS and SASEGT. Trimming left V 2 bases short and J 2 bases short, with 12 bases between. This CDR3 region has 16 residues. The DNA of the CDR3 is TGTGCCAGCAGTGAATATGTTTGGGCCACTAATGAAAAACTGTTTTTT. Translated: CASSEYVWATNEKLFF.

V and J are TRBV7-9 and TRBJ1-2; 11 nucleotides align to TRBD1. This CDR3 contains 15 residues. The J segment lost 5 bases and the V segment lost 6 bases, leaving 8 bases of the junction unmatched. Germline loops: CDR1 SEHNR, CDR2 FQNEAQ (reference sequence). In nucleotides, the CDR3 is TGTGCCAGCAGTCGGGGACAGGGGGTACAGTATGGCTACACCTTC. This encodes CASSRGQGVQYGYTF.

This chain uses TRBV25-1 with TRBJ1-1, with 7 bases identical to TRBD1. V shed 11 bases, J shed 4 bases, and the junction held 10 bases outside the gene matches. Germline V gene data show CDR1 as MGHDK and CDR2 as SYGVNS. CDR3 size: 13 residues. In DNA form, the CDR3 reads TGTGCCTCCACTCGACAGGGAGGCACTGAAGCTTTCTTT. Residues: CASTRQGGTEAFF.

J is TRBJ2-7 and V is TRBV5-1; 8 bases fit TRBD2. There are 16 residues in the CDR3. J gave up 6 bases and V 5 bases, and 16 bases lay outside the gene matches. Germline V CDR1 and CDR2: SGHRS, YFSETQ. The DNA for the CDR3 is TGCGCCAGCAGGAAGGATAGCGGGGCCGCACCGCTCGAGCAGTACGTC. This encodes CASRKDSGAAPLEQYV.

V and J are TRBV19 and TRBJ2-2; D is ambiguous. Trimming cost V 1 base and J 3 bases, with 9 bases left between them. The CDR3 covers 15 residues. CDR1 is LNHDA, CDR2 SQIVND, per germline (reference sequence). The CDR3 nucleotides read TGTGCCAGTAGTATAGGGGCTGGCCACACCGGGGAGCTGTTTTTT. Its translation: CASSIGAGHTGELFF.

The chain has TRBV30 and TRBJ1-5; possibly TRBD1 for D (6 bases). CDR3 length: 16 residues. Germline CDR1 reads GTSNPN; CDR2 reads SVGIG (reference sequence). V was shortened by 0 bases and J by 0 bases, with 12 bases between the two germline ends. The CDR3, as DNA: TGTGCCTGGAGTGTCTGGGACAAAAATAGCAATCAGCCCCAGCATTTT. As protein: CAWSVWDKNSNQPQHF.

The rearrangement joins TRBV7-9 to TRBJ1-1; D gene uncertain. Germline V gene lookup returns CDR1 SEHNR and CDR2 FQNEAQ (reference sequence). V was trimmed by 4 bases and J by 4 bases, leaving 10 bases between them. This CDR3 spans 13 amino acids. In DNA form, the CDR3 reads TGTGCCAGCAGCTCGTACGAGGGCACTGAAGCTTTCTTT. Protein: CASSSYEGTEAFF.

The genes are TRBV10-3 and TRBJ1-1, with a possible D match to TRBD1 (6 bases). Germline assignment: CDR1 ENHRY and CDR2 SYGVKD. This CDR3 spans 13 amino acids. V was cut by 2 bases and J by 5 bases, with 9 bases left in between. CDR3 DNA: TGTGCCATCAGTGAGATACAGGGTACTGAAGCTTTCTTT. Its translation is CAISEIQGTEAFF.

This clone was seen once. The V and J genes are TRBV10-1 and TRBJ2-1, with D tentatively TRBD2 (5 bases). The CDR3 loop spans 16 amino acids. V was trimmed by 0 bases and J by 4 bases, leaving 13 bases between them. Germline V CDR1 and CDR2: WNHNN, SYGVQD (reference sequence). DNA of the CDR3: TGCGCCAGCAGTGAGTCTCACGGGGAATTATACAATGAGCAGTTCTTC. Its protein product is CASSESHGELYNEQFF.

This clone was recorded once. CDR3 residues: CSVEGVGLAGVEQYF. The CDR3 nucleotides read TGCAGCGTTGAAGGGGTGGGACTAGCGGGAGTCGAGCAGTACTTC. The chain has TRBV29-1 and TRBJ2-7; 14 bases map to TRBD2. There are 15 residues in the CDR3. Germline-derived CDR1 and CDR2 are SQVTM and ANQGSEA. The V and J ends lost 1 base and 6 bases, in that order; junction bases with no gene match: 5.

This clone was detected only a few times. The chain uses TRBV5-1 and TRBJ2-6, with D possibly matching TRBD1 (5 bases). CDR3 length equals 15 residues. Germline CDR1 is SGHRS and CDR2 is YFSETQ. V lost 2 bases, J lost 2 bases, and 8 bases lay in between. CDR3 loop: CASSFPGTGANVLTF. The CDR3 region has the DNA TGCGCCAGCAGCTTCCCAGGGACTGGGGCCAACGTCCTGACTTTC.

V gene TRBV6-2 or TRBV6-3 combines with J gene TRBJ2-1, with 13 nucleotides matching TRBD2. Per germline, CDR1 MNHEY and CDR2 SVGEGT. This CDR3 is 20 amino acids long. J lost 0 bases, V lost 5 bases, and 13 bases had no gene match. The CDR3 DNA sequence: TGTGCCAGCAGTAGCCTGAGGACTAGCGGGAGTCGTGCCTCCTACAATGAGCAGTTCTTC. Protein sequence: CASSSLRTSGSRASYNEQFF.

This chain joins TRBV29-1 and TRBJ1-1, with 7 nucleotides matching TRBD1. J gave up 1 base and V 7 bases, and 3 bases lay outside the gene matches. The CDR3 loop spans 12 amino acids. Per germline, CDR1 SQVTM and CDR2 ANQGSEA. CDR3 in amino acids: CSGNRGNTEAFF. In DNA form, the CDR3 reads TGCAGCGGAAACAGGGGGAACACTGAAGCTTTCTTT.

The V and J genes are TRBV4-1 and TRBJ2-1; possible D gene TRBD2, 6 bases. V dropped 1 base and J dropped 8 bases, with 15 bases sitting between them. CDR3 length: 15 residues. Germline loops: CDR1 MGHRA, CDR2 YSYEKL. CDR3 DNA: TGCGCCAGCAGCCAAGCTGGAGGGGCTAATGATGAGCAGTTCTTC. Translation: CASSQAGGANDEQFF.

This clone came up a few times. This sequence joins TRBV2 and TRBJ1-4, with TRBD1 as a possible D gene (5 bases). Deletions cut 8 bases from V and 7 bases from J, with 26 bases between. CDR1 and CDR2 (germline): SNHLY, FYNNEI. The CDR3 has 17 residues. DNA of the CDR3: TGTGCCAGCCGCGCCTCGGGAGACAGCGGTAGGAGTGAAAAACTGTTTTTT. It is translated as CASRASGDSGRSEKLFF. Full variable domain (remainder filled in from reference TRBV2 and TRBJ1-4): EPEVTQTPSHQVTQMGQEVILRCVPISNHLYFYWYRQILGQKVEFLVSFYNNEISEKSEIFDDQFSVERPDGSNFTLKIRSTKLEDSAMYFCASRASGDSGRSEKLFFGSGTQLSVL.

The chain couples TRBV28 to TRBJ1-1; the match to TRBD1 covers 7 bases. CDR1 MDHEN and CDR2 SYDVKM come from the germline V gene. The trim removed 2 bases at V and 7 bases at J, leaving 19 bases unmatched. The CDR3 has 18 amino acids. CDR3 loop: CASSLPQHPAGGEDEAFF. DNA for the CDR3: TGTGCCAGCAGTTTACCTCAACACCCGGCAGGGGGTGAGGATGAAGCTTTCTTT.

The genes are TRBV7-2 and TRBJ1-6; possible D gene TRBD1, 5 bases. CDR3 length equals 16 residues. Looked up from germline, CDR1 is SGHTA and CDR2 is FQGNSA. The V end lost 1 base, the J end lost 7 bases, and 14 bases lay between the germline ends. The CDR3 DNA is TGTGCCAGCAGCTTAGTAGGGGCAGGAGCGAATTCACCCCTCCACTTT. It encodes CASSLVGAGANSPLHF.

The chain uses TRBV6-5 and TRBJ1-5; D possibly corresponds to TRBD1 (6 bases). CDR1 and CDR2 from the germline V gene are MNHEY and SVGAGI. V gave up 3 bases and J gave up 6 bases, with 12 bases separating them. The length of the CDR3 is 14 residues. The CDR3 sequence: CASSYESGVQPQHF. The CDR3 nucleotides read TGTGCCAGCAGTTATGAGTCAGGGGTTCAGCCCCAGCATTTT.

This clone has a single count. V is TRBV27 and J is TRBJ2-5; the match to TRBD1 covers 10 bases. Germline lookup yields CDR1 MNHEY and CDR2 SMNVEV (reference sequence). V trimming: 5 bases; J trimming: 4 bases; junction bases outside the gene matches: 10. The length of the CDR3 is 16 residues. CDR3 in amino acids: CASSPPGQGSRETQYF. The CDR3 nucleotides read TGTGCCAGCAGTCCACCGGGACAGGGGTCCCGAGAGACCCAGTACTTC.

The rearrangement joins TRBV2 to TRBJ1-4; possible D gene TRBD1, 6 bases. Germline V gene sequence: CDR1 SNHLY, CDR2 FYNNEI. Trimming took off 1 base at V and 7 bases at J, with 7 bases between the two ends. The CDR3 has 13 residues. CDR3 DNA sequence: TGTGCCAGCAGTGAAGGCAGGGGTGAAAAACTGTTTTTT. Translation gives CASSEGRGEKLFF.